Below, 29 T cell receptor beta chains from the same sample are listed, as sequenced in a study of CD8 T cells in Susac syndrome (dated by TCRdb to between 2019 and 2020). Library creation used the immunoSEQ multiplex PCR assay. RNA was extracted with the RNeasy kit and roughly 0.5 to 1 ug was reverse transcribed using random hexamers. TCRdb handled the public reads itself, with Q25 trimming in fastp and clone calling in MiXCR, and kept productive beta chains. All rows with the same CDR3 protein become a single entry with the most common DNA and genes. The sample has hundreds of thousands of distinct CDR3 sequences on record, approximately 91% of them singletons. Together, the top ten hold roughly 0.2% of the sample. Sequencing was carried out using CD8+ T cells from PBMCs. The origin of the receptors is a human donor with multiple sclerosis.

This chain's CDR3 is CASSLLVGGTGELFF. CDR3 in DNA: TGTGCCAGCAGCTTGTTGGTCGGGGGGACCGGGGAGCTGTTTTTT. The rearrangement joins TRBV7-2 to TRBJ2-2, with 7 bases matching TRBD2. This CDR3 comprises 15 residues. The J segment lost 5 bases and the V segment lost 3 bases, leaving 6 bases of the junction unmatched. Germline V gene sequence: CDR1 SGHTA, CDR2 FQGNSA.

The J gene is TRBJ2-7, the V gene TRBV3-1; D might be TRBD2 (5 bases). V shed 0 bases and J shed 2 bases, with 20 bases lying between them. The CDR3 runs to 18 residues. Germline V gene data show CDR1 as LGHDT and CDR2 as YNNKEL (reference sequence). This CDR3 is CASSQDGSPRRSPYEQYF. Written as DNA, the CDR3 is TGTGCCAGCAGCCAAGATGGGTCTCCTAGGAGGTCTCCCTACGAGCAGTACTTC.

This chain joins TRBV20-1 and TRBJ2-1; a possible D gene is TRBD2 (6 bases). V lost 6 bases to trimming and J lost 1 base, with 16 bases between them. CDR1 and CDR2 (germline): DFQATT, SNEGSKA (reference sequence). The CDR3 contains 15 residues. The CDR3 nucleotides read TGCAGTGCGTGGTGGGAGGCCTCTTCCTACAATGAGCAGTTCTTC. It specifies CSAWWEASSYNEQFF.

The V and J genes are TRBV11-1 and TRBJ2-1; D is perhaps TRBD2 (6 bases). The germline V gene has CDR1 SGHAT and CDR2 FQDESV (reference sequence). V lost 11 bases and J 0 bases, leaving 17 bases between the germline ends. This CDR3 comprises 15 residues. The CDR3 bases are TGTGCCGTAGCGGTCGGTGTCGTCTCCTACAATGAGCAGTTCTTC. Protein sequence: CAVAVGVVSYNEQFF.

The chain links TRBV20-1 to TRBJ1-5; 7 bases align to TRBD1. The CDR3 is 15 amino acids. Germline V gives CDR1 DFQATT, CDR2 SNEGSKA (reference sequence). The V segment lost 6 bases and the J segment 4 bases; nucleotides outside the gene matches: 12. CDR3 residues: CSAINPGQLNQPQHF. CDR3 bases: TGCAGTGCAATCAACCCGGGACAGCTAAATCAGCCCCAGCATTTT.

The chain uses TRBV20-1 and TRBJ1-2; no clear D gene. The CDR3 contains 14 residues. CDR1 DFQATT and CDR2 SNEGSKA come from the germline V gene (reference sequence). Trimming removed 2 bases from V and 1 base from J, with 11 bases in between. The CDR3 DNA reads TGCAGTGCTAGACCCGGGCACCTTAACTATGGCTACACCTTC. Protein: CSARPGHLNYGYTF.

The sample holds one count of this clonotype. As DNA, the CDR3 is TGTGCCAGCAGTTCCTGGCTTCTTATCGGGGGAGACACCGGGGAGCTGTTTTTT. Its translation is CASSSWLLIGGDTGELFF. V is TRBV6-2 or TRBV6-3 and J is TRBJ2-2; the D gene is possibly TRBD2 (6 bases). Trimming stripped 4 bases from V and 3 bases from J, with 21 bases between. CDR1 MNHEY and CDR2 SVGEGT come from the germline V gene. This CDR3 comprises 18 residues.

The chain is built from TRBV23-1 and TRBJ2-2, with D unclear. TRBV23-1 is treated as an ORF (open reading frame) with a function not yet certain. The V and J ends lost 0 bases and 11 bases respectively, with 10 bases between them. This CDR3 region has 13 residues. The CDR3 sequence is CASSQSCLPELFF. The CDR3 bases are TGCGCCAGCAGTCAATCGTGTCTACCCGAGCTGTTTTTT.

The chain's CDR3 is CASSLRRHRDNEQFF. DNA of the CDR3: TGTGCCAGCAGTTTACGGCGGCACAGAGACAATGAGCAGTTCTTC. The V gene is TRBV27, the J gene TRBJ2-1; D is uncertain. The CDR3 length is 15 residues. V shed 2 bases and J shed 5 bases, with 13 bases lying between them. CDR1 is MNHEY and CDR2 is SMNVEV in the germline V gene (reference sequence).

The chain carries TRBV29-1 and TRBJ2-1, with 14 bases lining up with TRBD2. The CDR3 consists of 16 residues. V was pared by 8 bases and J by 7 bases, with 13 bases of the junction left unmatched. From germline, CDR1 is SQVTM and CDR2 ANQGSEA. This CDR3 reads CSSRLAGGPFTNEQFF. The CDR3 bases are TGCAGCTCGAGACTAGCGGGAGGGCCCTTTACTAATGAGCAGTTCTTC.

The rearrangement joins TRBV6-2 or TRBV6-3 to TRBJ1-1; 9 bases align to TRBD1. V gave up 6 bases and J gave up 7 bases; unmatched junction bases: 3. Per the germline V gene, CDR1 is MNHEY and CDR2 is SVGEGT. The CDR3 runs 12 residues. The CDR3 is CASRGQGNEAFF. Written as DNA, the CDR3 is TGTGCCAGCAGGGGACAGGGCAATGAAGCTTTCTTT.

This clonotype was observed a handful of times. V gene TRBV30 combines with J gene TRBJ2-7; D is possibly TRBD1 (7 bases). CDR1 is GTSNPN and CDR2 is SVGIG in the germline V gene (reference sequence). The ends were cut back, 6 bases at V and 1 base at J, with 13 bases in the middle. This CDR3 comprises 13 residues. The CDR3, as DNA: TGTGCCTGCACCGCAGGGGGGTCCTACGAGCAGTACTTC. It encodes CACTAGGSYEQYF. Filled out from reference TRBV30 and TRBJ2-7, the complete variable domain reads SQTIHQWPATLVQPVGSPLSLECTVEGTSNPNLYWYRQAAGRGLQLLFYSVGIGQISSEVPQNLSASRPQDRQFILSSKKLLLSDSGFYLCACTAGGSYEQYFGPGTRLTVT.

This chain uses TRBV4-3 with TRBJ1-6; possibly TRBD1 for D (5 bases). Germline CDR1 is LGHNA and CDR2 is YSLEER. The CDR3 is made up of 15 amino acids. Trimming stripped 1 base from V and 8 bases from J, with 12 bases between. In nucleotides, the CDR3 is TGCGCCAGCAGCCAAGTCAACAGGCGGGATTCACCCCTCCACTTT. This translates into CASSQVNRRDSPLHF.

This chain uses TRBV4-1 with TRBJ2-1; D gene unclear. The CDR3 is 14 residues long. Germline V gene lookup returns CDR1 MGHRA and CDR2 YSYEKL. Trimming pared 3 bases from V and 4 bases from J, leaving 10 bases between. The CDR3 bases are TGCGCCAGCAGCCAGAAAGGAGCATACAATGAGCAGTTCTTC. Protein sequence: CASSQKGAYNEQFF.

This chain joins TRBV7-3 and TRBJ1-1; D uncertain. In germline, CDR1 is SGHTA, CDR2 FQGTGA. The CDR3 consists of 14 residues. The V and J ends lost 4 bases and 2 bases respectively, with 11 bases between them. CDR3: CASSYGYTNTEAFF. As DNA, the CDR3 is TGTGCCAGCAGCTACGGTTATACAAACACTGAAGCTTTCTTT.

In its sample, this clonotype was seen once. V gene TRBV4-2 combines with J gene TRBJ1-5; the D gene is possibly TRBD1 (5 bases). Trimming took off 0 bases at V and 9 bases at J, with 12 bases between the two ends. This CDR3 spans 14 amino acids. Germline V CDR1 and CDR2: LGHNA, YNFKEQ. CDR3 DNA: TGTGCCAGCAGCCAAGAAAAGGGCCAGGGGCCCCAGCATTTT. Translating gives CASSQEKGQGPQHF.

The chain combines TRBV27 with TRBJ1-2, with D perhaps matching TRBD1 (5 bases). The length of the CDR3 is 13 residues. V lost 2 bases to trimming and J lost 8 bases, with 12 bases between them. CDR1 MNHEY and CDR2 SMNVEV come from the germline V gene (reference sequence). This CDR3 is CASSLTGVNGYTF. The CDR3 nucleotides read TGTGCCAGCAGTTTAACGGGGGTGAACGGCTACACCTTC.

The rearrangement uses TRBV11-2 and TRBJ1-1; no clear D. Trimming stripped 4 bases from V and 8 bases from J, with 8 bases between. The CDR3 contains 11 residues. From germline, CDR1 is SGHAT and CDR2 FQNNGV. For the CDR3, the DNA is TGTGCCAGCAGCTCTCCAGGAGAAGCTTTCTTT. This codes for CASSSPGEAFF.

This chain uses TRBV14 with TRBJ1-1; D remains ambiguous. CDR1 and CDR2 (germline): SGHDN, FVKESK. Trimming pared 0 bases from V and 3 bases from J, leaving 11 bases between. The CDR3 consists of 15 residues. CDR3 DNA sequence: TGTGCCAGCAGCCAAGAAGTCGAAAGTCACACTGAAGCTTTCTTT. It encodes CASSQEVESHTEAFF.

The gene calls are TRBV6-2 or TRBV6-3 and TRBJ2-1; 9 positions match TRBD1. Germline V CDR1 and CDR2: MNHEY, SVGEGT. The CDR3 is made up of 17 amino acids. Losses at the gene ends were 11 bases for V and 0 bases for J; bases not matched to a gene: 14. The DNA for the CDR3 is TGTGCCCGTTACCCCCGGACAGGGGCCTACTCCTACAATGAGCAGTTCTTC. It translates to CARYPRTGAYSYNEQFF.

The J gene is TRBJ1-2, the V gene TRBV6-5; D is unresolved. Germline CDR1 is MNHEY and CDR2 is SVGAGI. Trimming removed 11 bases from V and 6 bases from J, with 10 bases in between. CDR3 length: 10 residues. CDR3 sequence (DNA): TGTGCCTCCCTTGGGGATGGCTACACCTTC. Its protein product is CASLGDGYTF.

The genes are TRBV7-8 and TRBJ1-5; D possibly corresponds to TRBD1 (5 bases). Trimming took 1 base from V and 0 from J, leaving 10 bases between them. Germline CDR1 SGHVS, CDR2 FQNEAQ. This CDR3 comprises 16 residues. CDR3 DNA sequence: TGTGCCAGCAGCTTAGGCAGGGATTATAGCAATCAGCCCCAGCATTTT. It specifies CASSLGRDYSNQPQHF.

The V call is TRBV27, the J call TRBJ2-4, with D perhaps TRBD2 (6 bases). Germline V gene sequence: CDR1 MNHEY, CDR2 SMNVEV (reference sequence). V dropped 5 bases and J dropped 8 bases, with 19 bases sitting between them. The CDR3 consists of 15 residues. The CDR3 reads CASSHFTGASDIQYF. The CDR3 coding sequence is TGTGCCAGCAGTCATTTTACGGGAGCGAGTGACATTCAGTACTTC.

The count of this clonotype is one. This sequence joins TRBV7-6 and TRBJ2-1, with D possibly TRBD2 on 5 matching bases. This CDR3 comprises 15 residues. Trimming pared 7 bases from V and 8 bases from J, leaving 21 bases between. Germline lookup yields CDR1 SGHVS and CDR2 FNYEAQ. CDR3 DNA sequence: TGTGCCAGCACCCCCGGGGAAGCCCCTTGGGATGAGCAGTTCTTC. It codes for CASTPGEAPWDEQFF.

V and J are TRBV29-1 and TRBJ2-2; no clear D gene. Germline V CDR1 and CDR2: SQVTM, ANQGSEA. This CDR3 has 13 amino acids. V lost 1 base, J lost 4 bases, and 7 bases lay in between. The CDR3 here is CSVEVGSTGELFF. The CDR3 DNA reads as TGCAGCGTTGAAGTCGGTAGCACCGGGGAGCTGTTTTTT.

The chain has TRBV20-1 and TRBJ2-1; TRBD2 agrees at 9 bases. V lost 5 bases to trimming and J lost 3 bases; unmatched junction nucleotides: 5. The CDR3 has 14 amino acids. The V gene's germline CDR1 is DFQATT and CDR2 SNEGSKA (reference sequence). CDR3 in amino acids: CSADGRGGYNEQFF. The CDR3 DNA reads TGCAGTGCTGACGGGCGGGGGGGCTACAATGAGCAGTTCTTC.

This clonotype was observed a few times. V is TRBV7-8 and J is TRBJ2-5, with D tentatively TRBD1 (6 bases). Germline-derived CDR1 and CDR2 are SGHVS and FQNEAQ. The CDR3 sequence is 14 residues long. Trimming shortened V by 6 bases and J by 2 bases, and 13 bases separated the two germline ends. CDR3 sequence reads: CASSPGTTQETQYF. CDR3 sequence (DNA): TGTGCCAGCAGTCCCGGGACAACTCAAGAGACCCAGTACTTC.

The CDR3 spells CASSIDLGPNTDTQYF. The CDR3 nucleotides are TGTGCCAGTAGTATAGATCTCGGGCCGAACACAGATACGCAGTATTTT. The chain combines TRBV19 with TRBJ2-3; D unclear. Germline V gene lookup returns CDR1 LNHDA and CDR2 SQIVND (reference sequence). Between the trimmed V and J ends, which lost 0 bases and 2 bases, there was a span of 12 bases. CDR3 size: 16 residues.

J is TRBJ1-5 and V is TRBV28; D call uncertain. The CDR3 extends over 14 amino acids. V was clipped by 5 bases and J by 7 bases, with 15 bases between them. The germline V gene encodes CDR1 MDHEN and CDR2 SYDVKM. The CDR3, as DNA: TGTGCCAGCAGTCCCCGGGGATCGGGGCAGCCCCAGCATTTT. This gives the protein CASSPRGSGQPQHF.